A selection of T cell receptor beta chains follows, all from one sample in a study of blood T cell repertoires in COVID-19. The repertoire was sequenced with immunoSEQ multiplex PCR; TCRdb's copy has only in-frame clones and lacks some. The sample comprises 68,000 or so clones, 88% of which are singletons, and approximately 6.8% rests with the top ten. The specimen was peripheral blood. Source of these receptors: a woman in her 70s with acute or convalescent COVID-19. CDR3s include the opening cysteine and the closing phenylalanine or tryptophan. The order of the fields is D gene, J gene, V gene, clone size, CDR3 length, CDR3 protein, CDR3 DNA. A D gene is named only where the DNA matches it firmly. Some rows mark clone size as missing; the rest say once, few, many or name a class of expanded clone.

D gene: TRBD1
J gene: TRBJ2-7
V gene: TRBV28
clone size: few
CDR3 length: 18
CDR3 protein: CASSLGDRGARRTYEQYF
CDR3 DNA: TGTGCCAGCAGTTTGGGGGACAGGGGCGCGAGAAGGACCTACGAGCAGTACTTC

D gene: TRBD1
J gene: TRBJ2-7
V gene: TRBV27
clone size: -
CDR3 length: 16
CDR3 protein: CASTGMAGTGFHEQYF
CDR3 DNA: TGTGCCAGCACGGGGATGGCCGGGACAGGGTTCCACGAGCAGTACTTC

D gene: -
J gene: TRBJ1-1
V gene: TRBV29-1
clone size: -
CDR3 length: 13
CDR3 protein: CSVGLTRNTEAFF
CDR3 DNA: TGCAGCGTTGGGCTCACACGGAACACTGAAGCTTTCTTT

D gene: -
J gene: TRBJ1-1
V gene: TRBV13
clone size: -
CDR3 length: 15
CDR3 protein: CASSLRQAMNTEAFF
CDR3 DNA: TGTGCCAGCAGCTTAAGGCAGGCCATGAACACTGAAGCTTTCTTT

D gene: TRBD1
J gene: TRBJ1-5
V gene: TRBV10-3
clone size: -
CDR3 length: 12
CDR3 protein: CAIQGSNQPQHF
CDR3 DNA: TGTGCCATACAGGGGAGCAATCAGCCCCAGCATTTT

D gene: -
J gene: TRBJ2-3
V gene: TRBV27
clone size: -
CDR3 length: 15
CDR3 protein: CASSPYALVTDTQYF
CDR3 DNA: TGTGCCAGCAGTCCCTACGCCCTAGTGACAGATACGCAGTATTTT

D gene: -
J gene: TRBJ2-1
V gene: TRBV15
clone size: once
CDR3 length: 15
CDR3 protein: CATSRGAEGYNEQFF
CDR3 DNA: TGTGCCACCAGCAGAGGGGCGGAGGGGTACAATGAGCAGTTCTTC

D gene: TRBD1
J gene: TRBJ1-1
V gene: TRBV5-1
clone size: -
CDR3 length: 15
CDR3 protein: CASSWNPGQQLEAFF
CDR3 DNA: TGCGCCAGCAGCTGGAATCCGGGACAGCAGCTTGAAGCTTTCTTT

D gene: -
J gene: TRBJ2-2
V gene: TRBV5-4
clone size: -
CDR3 length: 15
CDR3 protein: CASSLVGSRTGELFF
CDR3 DNA: TGTGCCAGCAGCTTGGTCGGGAGTCGTACCGGGGAGCTGTTTTTT

D gene: -
J gene: TRBJ1-1
V gene: TRBV15
clone size: -
CDR3 length: 15
CDR3 protein: CATSRDGSAGPEAFF
CDR3 DNA: TGTGCCACCAGCAGAGATGGGTCGGCAGGCCCAGAAGCTTTCTTT

D gene: TRBD2
J gene: TRBJ2-1
V gene: TRBV6-5
clone size: -
CDR3 length: 15
CDR3 protein: CASSYSGTSGNEQFF
CDR3 DNA: TGTGCCAGCAGTTACTCCGGGACTAGCGGGAATGAGCAGTTCTTC

D gene: TRBD1
J gene: TRBJ2-3
V gene: TRBV11-3
clone size: -
CDR3 length: 16
CDR3 protein: CASSSGQVISTDTQYF
CDR3 DNA: TGTGCCAGCAGCTCCGGACAGGTTATTAGCACAGATACGCAGTATTTT

D gene: -
J gene: TRBJ1-1
V gene: TRBV27
clone size: -
CDR3 length: 14
CDR3 protein: CASSLRRQNTEAFF
CDR3 DNA: TGTGCCAGCAGTTTACGCAGGCAAAACACTGAAGCTTTCTTT

D gene: TRBD1
J gene: TRBJ1-5
V gene: TRBV28
clone size: -
CDR3 length: 17
CDR3 protein: CASSYTGGGKSNQPQHF
CDR3 DNA: TGTGCCAGCAGCTATACAGGGGGCGGGAAGAGCAATCAGCCCCAGCATTTT

D gene: -
J gene: TRBJ2-7
V gene: TRBV4-1
clone size: -
CDR3 length: 15
CDR3 protein: CASSQERGGAYEQYF
CDR3 DNA: TGCGCCAGCAGCCAAGAAAGAGGCGGAGCCTACGAGCAGTACTTC

D gene: TRBD2
J gene: TRBJ2-7
V gene: TRBV28
clone size: -
CDR3 length: 14
CDR3 protein: CASESGGFTYEQYF
CDR3 DNA: TGTGCCAGCGAGAGCGGGGGCTTCACCTACGAGCAGTACTTC

D gene: TRBD1
J gene: TRBJ2-7
V gene: TRBV28
clone size: -
CDR3 length: 14
CDR3 protein: CASRSFDRGYEQYF
CDR3 DNA: TGTGCCAGCAGATCTTTCGACAGGGGATACGAGCAGTACTTC

D gene: TRBD2
J gene: TRBJ2-1
V gene: TRBV5-6
clone size: -
CDR3 length: 15
CDR3 protein: CASRTHGLAGNEQFF
CDR3 DNA: TGTGCCAGCAGAACCCACGGACTAGCGGGGAATGAGCAGTTCTTC

D gene: -
J gene: TRBJ1-1
V gene: TRBV14
clone size: -
CDR3 length: 16
CDR3 protein: CASSQDLIGVDTEAFF
CDR3 DNA: TGTGCCAGCAGCCAAGACCTAATAGGGGTCGACACTGAAGCTTTCTTT

D gene: TRBD1
J gene: TRBJ1-2
V gene: TRBV28
clone size: -
CDR3 length: 15
CDR3 protein: CASSSPPTGTYGYTF
CDR3 DNA: TGTGCCAGCAGTTCTCCCCCGACAGGGACCTATGGCTACACCTTC

D gene: TRBD1
J gene: TRBJ1-3
V gene: TRBV28
clone size: -
CDR3 length: 16
CDR3 protein: CASSLGDRVPGNTIYF
CDR3 DNA: TGTGCCAGCAGTTTGGGCGACAGGGTCCCTGGAAACACCATATATTTT

D gene: TRBD1
J gene: TRBJ1-6
V gene: TRBV27
clone size: -
CDR3 length: 22
CDR3 protein: CASSRTGLPKDSKRSYNSPLHF
CDR3 DNA: TGTGCCAGCAGCAGGACAGGCCTACCTAAGGACTCTAAACGCTCCTATAATTCACCCCTCCACTTT

D gene: TRBD1
J gene: TRBJ1-1
V gene: TRBV7-2
clone size: -
CDR3 length: 15
CDR3 protein: CASSSRTGVNTEAFF
CDR3 DNA: TGTGCCAGCAGCTCCCGGACAGGGGTGAACACTGAAGCTTTCTTT

D gene: TRBD2
J gene: TRBJ2-1
V gene: TRBV5-1
clone size: -
CDR3 length: 15
CDR3 protein: CASRARLAGYNEQFF
CDR3 DNA: TGCGCCAGCAGGGCCCGACTAGCGGGGTACAATGAGCAGTTCTTC

D gene: -
J gene: TRBJ1-2
V gene: TRBV12-5
clone size: -
CDR3 length: 13
CDR3 protein: CASGLVLTGVYTF
CDR3 DNA: TGTGCTAGTGGTTTGGTACTGACGGGAGTATACACCTTC

D gene: -
J gene: TRBJ1-3
V gene: TRBV6-5
clone size: -
CDR3 length: 15
CDR3 protein: CASTEGRNGGNTIYF
CDR3 DNA: TGTGCCAGCACCGAGGGCAGAAACGGTGGGAACACCATATATTTT

D gene: -
J gene: TRBJ2-3
V gene: TRBV30
clone size: -
CDR3 length: 15
CDR3 protein: CAWSGTRSFTDTQYF
CDR3 DNA: TGTGCCTGGAGTGGGACAAGGTCTTTTACAGATACGCAGTATTTT

D gene: TRBD1
J gene: TRBJ1-5
V gene: TRBV19
clone size: -
CDR3 length: 15
CDR3 protein: CASSTPYRGQRPQHF
CDR3 DNA: TGTGCCAGTAGTACCCCTTACAGGGGTCAACGGCCCCAGCATTTT

D gene: -
J gene: TRBJ1-1
V gene: TRBV6-5
clone size: few
CDR3 length: 13
CDR3 protein: CASSYSGATEAFF
CDR3 DNA: TGTGCCAGCAGTTACTCGGGGGCCACTGAAGCTTTCTTT

D gene: -
J gene: TRBJ2-1
V gene: TRBV9
clone size: -
CDR3 length: 13
CDR3 protein: CASSRGADNEQFF
CDR3 DNA: TGTGCCAGCAGCCGTGGGGCAGACAATGAGCAGTTCTTC

D gene: TRBD1
J gene: TRBJ2-3
V gene: TRBV9
clone size: -
CDR3 length: 17
CDR3 protein: CASSLNGGRGRGDTQYF
CDR3 DNA: TGTGCCAGCAGCCTTAACGGGGGCAGGGGGCGGGGAGATACGCAGTATTTT

D gene: TRBD1
J gene: TRBJ2-1
V gene: TRBV11-3
clone size: -
CDR3 length: 12
CDR3 protein: CASSSGGNEQFF
CDR3 DNA: TGTGCCAGCAGCTCAGGGGGCAATGAGCAGTTCTTC

D gene: TRBD1
J gene: TRBJ1-2
V gene: TRBV29-1
clone size: -
CDR3 length: 12
CDR3 protein: CSVGDRVEGYTF
CDR3 DNA: TGCAGCGTGGGAGACAGGGTGGAGGGCTACACCTTC

D gene: -
J gene: TRBJ2-3
V gene: TRBV29-1
clone size: -
CDR3 length: 12
CDR3 protein: CSVVKGADTQYF
CDR3 DNA: TGCAGCGTTGTAAAAGGGGCAGATACGCAGTATTTT

D gene: -
J gene: TRBJ2-3
V gene: TRBV11-3
clone size: -
CDR3 length: 14
CDR3 protein: CASSLGTVTDTQYF
CDR3 DNA: TGTGCCAGCAGCTTAGGGACAGTCACAGATACGCAGTATTTT

D gene: TRBD1
J gene: TRBJ1-2
V gene: TRBV7-9
clone size: -
CDR3 length: 15
CDR3 protein: CASSLVGQGFNGYTF
CDR3 DNA: TGTGCCAGCAGCTTAGTTGGACAGGGGTTTAATGGCTACACCTTC

D gene: TRBD2
J gene: TRBJ2-1
V gene: TRBV28
clone size: -
CDR3 length: 16
CDR3 protein: CASINGGQAGEYERFF
CDR3 DNA: TGTGCCAGCATCAACGGGGGACAAGCGGGAGAATACGAGCGGTTCTTC

D gene: -
J gene: TRBJ2-7
V gene: TRBV3-1/TRBV3-2
clone size: -
CDR3 length: 13
CDR3 protein: CASSRHGNYEQYF
CDR3 DNA: TGTGCCAGCAGCCGACACGGAAACTACGAGCAGTACTTC

D gene: -
J gene: TRBJ2-7
V gene: TRBV28
clone size: -
CDR3 length: 16
CDR3 protein: CASSLNFRKATYEQYF
CDR3 DNA: TGTGCCAGCAGTTTAAACTTCAGGAAGGCAACCTACGAGCAGTACTTC

D gene: -
J gene: TRBJ1-2
V gene: TRBV5-1
clone size: once
CDR3 length: 14
CDR3 protein: CASSLDHPFGGYTF
CDR3 DNA: TGCGCCAGCAGCTTGGATCACCCCTTCGGGGGCTACACCTTC

D gene: TRBD2
J gene: TRBJ2-5
V gene: TRBV19
clone size: -
CDR3 length: 16
CDR3 protein: CASSQRLAELPETQYF
CDR3 DNA: TGTGCCAGTAGTCAACGACTAGCGGAGTTGCCAGAGACCCAGTACTTC

D gene: TRBD1
J gene: TRBJ1-6
V gene: TRBV27
clone size: -
CDR3 length: 21
CDR3 protein: CASSLSATGALYFSYNSPLHF
CDR3 DNA: TGTGCCAGCAGTTTAAGCGCCACAGGGGCGCTCTACTTCTCCTATAATTCACCCCTCCACTTT

D gene: -
J gene: TRBJ1-6
V gene: TRBV27
clone size: -
CDR3 length: 14
CDR3 protein: CASSVRGYNSPLHF
CDR3 DNA: TGTGCCAGCAGCGTCAGGGGTTATAATTCACCCCTCCACTTT

D gene: -
J gene: TRBJ1-1
V gene: TRBV5-1
clone size: -
CDR3 length: 13
CDR3 protein: CASSLPGTDKAFF
CDR3 DNA: TGCGCCAGCAGCTTACCCGGGACTGATAAAGCTTTCTTT

D gene: -
J gene: TRBJ1-3
V gene: TRBV30
clone size: -
CDR3 length: 15
CDR3 protein: CAWTPGFNSGNTIYF
CDR3 DNA: TGTGCCTGGACGCCGGGATTTAACTCTGGAAACACCATATATTTT